This T cell receptor beta chain appears in the sequencing data of a study of T cell responses to AZD1222 COVID-19 vaccine. Assay: immunoSEQ multiplex PCR; the TCRdb copy retains only in-frame clones and omits some. The data show over 130,000 clones, more than 85% seen once. There are 13 residues in the CDR3. Germline assignment: CDR1 SGHTA and CDR2 FQGNSA. Trimming left V 5 bases short and J 8 bases short, with 15 bases between. A remark on this clone: Its cognate antigen is unknown.

General study findings and limits: The sample set comprised mostly white British donors with more females, and clonal diversity was possibly underestimated.

This chain joins TRBV7-2 and TRBJ1-1; possible D gene TRBD1, 6 bases. This sequence was found in an adult who received the AZD1222 COVID-19 vaccine. Sequenced material: peripheral blood, taken 28 days after the second AZD1222 dose. CDR3 coding DNA: TGTGCCAGCAGCCCACAACCCAGGGGAGAAGCTTTCTTT. Translating gives CASSPQPRGEAFF.